This T cell receptor (beta chain) was observed in a study of Ad26.COV2.S vaccination and SARS-CoV-2 variants. Study overall: Within the COV1001 Ad26.COV2.S trial arm, the donor was enrolled. The vaccine Ad26.COV2.S was put into the muscle once, or twice with 56 days between. Study results and caveats: While placebo recipients had lower spike-specific TCR breadth, vaccine recipients had more.

Treatment in this sample: 15 to 20 received Ad26.COV2.S at low or high dose, single or two shots; 5 received placebo; per-sample allocation not given. The samples were gathered on day 63 after the first injection of vaccine or placebo. The CDR3 is 15 amino acids. Trimming pared 0 bases from V and 1 base from J, leaving 6 bases between. CDR1 is MGHRA, CDR2 YSYEKL, per germline. This clone was observed a handful of times. Its antigen is undetermined. Assay: immunoSEQ multiplex PCR; the TCRdb copy retains only in-frame clones and omits some. Of about half a million clones listed, nearly 90% are singletons.

This TCR came from a person aged 18 to 65 who received the Ad26.COV2.S COVID-19 vaccine or a placebo. The chain joins TRBV4-1 to TRBJ2-2, with D unresolved. The sample consisted of peripheral blood, taken in a trial of Ad26.COV2.S vaccine versus placebo. The CDR3 nucleotides are TGCGCCAGCAGCCAAGATACACTGAACACCGGGGAGCTGTTTTTT. Its translation is CASSQDTLNTGELFF.